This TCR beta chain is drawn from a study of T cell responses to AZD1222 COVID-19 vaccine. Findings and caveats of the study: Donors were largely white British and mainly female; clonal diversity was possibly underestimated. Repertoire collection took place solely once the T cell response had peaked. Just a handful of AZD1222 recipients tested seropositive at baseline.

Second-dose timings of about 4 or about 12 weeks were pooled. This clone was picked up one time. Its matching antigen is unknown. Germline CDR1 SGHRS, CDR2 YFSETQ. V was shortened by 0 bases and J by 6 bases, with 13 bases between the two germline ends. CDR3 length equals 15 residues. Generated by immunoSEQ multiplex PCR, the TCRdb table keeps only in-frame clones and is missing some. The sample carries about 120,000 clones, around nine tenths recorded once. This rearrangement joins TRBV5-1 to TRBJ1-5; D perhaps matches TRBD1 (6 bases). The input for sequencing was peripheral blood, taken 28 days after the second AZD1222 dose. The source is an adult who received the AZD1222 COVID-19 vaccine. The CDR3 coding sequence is TGCGCCAGCAGCTTGGCACCGGGGGCGGTTCAGCCCCAGCATTTT. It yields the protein CASSLAPGAVQPQHF. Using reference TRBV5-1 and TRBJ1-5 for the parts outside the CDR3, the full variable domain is KAGVTQTPRYLIKTRGQQVTLSCSPISGHRSVSWYQQTPGQGLQFLFEYFSETQRNKGNFPGRFSGRQFSNSRSEMNVSTLELGDSALYLCASSLAPGAVQPQHFGDGTRLSIL.